These T cell receptor beta chains were read from a single sample in a study of T cells in Graves' hyperthyroidism and ophthalmopathy. TCRdb re-called the multiplex PCR reads through MiXCR, storing one row per CDR3 protein. This sample carries roughly 500,000 distinct CDR3 sequences, roughly 45% of them seen once, and the ten largest clones take about two fifths. Sequencing was done on a sample of peripheral blood or thyroid tissue (not recorded which). Receptors were obtained from an adult woman with Graves' disease, either hyperthyroidism or ophthalmopathy (not recorded which). The CDR3 runs from the conserved cysteine through the conserved F or W. The order of the fields is CDR3 protein, CDR3 DNA, clone size, D gene, J gene, V gene. A D gene is named only where the DNA matches it firmly. Some rows have no size entry. The others give once, few or many, or a class for an expanded clone.

cdr3_aa: CASSQEGAGEKLFF
cdr3_nt: TGTGCCAGCAGCCAAGAAGGGGCTGGTGAAAAACTGTTTTTT
clone_size: many
d_call: -
j_call: TRBJ1-4
v_call: TRBV4-2

cdr3_aa: CSVGRGTANTGELFF
cdr3_nt: TGCAGCGTCGGTCGCGGGACAGCGAACACCGGGGAGCTGTTTTTT
clone_size: -
d_call: -
j_call: TRBJ2-2
v_call: TRBV29-1

cdr3_aa: CANSLKNVEEAFF
cdr3_nt: TGTGCCAACAGCCTTAAGAACGTAGAAGAAGCTTTCTTT
clone_size: many
d_call: -
j_call: TRBJ1-1
v_call: TRBV7-9

cdr3_aa: CASSQLASGTETQYF
cdr3_nt: TGTGCCAGCAGCCAACTCGCTAGCGGGACTGAGACCCAGTACTTC
clone_size: -
d_call: TRBD2
j_call: TRBJ2-5
v_call: TRBV14

cdr3_aa: CSVPKGDGYTF
cdr3_nt: TGCAGCGTTCCTAAGGGGGATGGCTACACCTTC
clone_size: many
d_call: -
j_call: TRBJ1-2
v_call: TRBV29-1

cdr3_aa: CASSPLQGSYEQYF
cdr3_nt: TGTGCCAGCAGCCCACTCCAGGGTTCCTACGAGCAGTACTTC
clone_size: -
d_call: -
j_call: TRBJ2-7
v_call: TRBV7-9

cdr3_aa: CASSPGLALSGELFF
cdr3_nt: TGTGCCAGCAGTCCCGGACTAGCCCTCTCCGGGGAGCTGTTTTTT
clone_size: -
d_call: TRBD2
j_call: TRBJ2-2
v_call: TRBV12-3/TRBV12-4

cdr3_aa: CAIRGGRNYGYTFGSGTRLTQHF
cdr3_nt: -
clone_size: -
d_call: -
j_call: TRBJ1-5
v_call: TRBV10-3

cdr3_aa: CASSLRLGETQYF
cdr3_nt: TGTGCCAGCAGCTTACGCCTTGGAGAGACCCAGTACTTC
clone_size: -
d_call: -
j_call: TRBJ2-5
v_call: TRBV9

cdr3_aa: CASSFGVGFGDTGELFF
cdr3_nt: TGTGCCAGCAGCTTTGGAGTAGGCTTTGGGGACACCGGGGAGCTGTTTTTT
clone_size: -
d_call: -
j_call: TRBJ2-2
v_call: TRBV7-2

cdr3_aa: CASSQYRGARETQYF
cdr3_nt: TGTGCCAGCAGCCAATATCGGGGGGCACGAGAGACCCAGTACTTC
clone_size: many
d_call: -
j_call: TRBJ2-5
v_call: TRBV14

cdr3_aa: CSVEGGTSGYTF
cdr3_nt: TGCAGCGTTGAAGGGGGAACTTCTGGCTACACCTTC
clone_size: -
d_call: -
j_call: TRBJ1-2
v_call: TRBV29-1

cdr3_aa: CASLPGTVYEQYF
cdr3_nt: TGTGCCAGCTTACCGGGAACAGTGTACGAGCAGTACTTC
clone_size: -
d_call: -
j_call: TRBJ2-7
v_call: TRBV18

cdr3_aa: CASSLGGSVGTTSYEQYF
cdr3_nt: TGCGCCAGCAGCTTGGGGGGGTCGGTGGGTACTACTTCCTACGAGCAGTACTTC
clone_size: many
d_call: -
j_call: TRBJ2-7
v_call: TRBV5-1

cdr3_aa: CAISASYPDPNTEAFF
cdr3_nt: TGTGCCATCAGTGCTAGTTATCCCGACCCGAACACTGAAGCTTTCTTT
clone_size: -
d_call: -
j_call: TRBJ1-1
v_call: TRBV10-3

cdr3_aa: CSVVAGGLETQYF
cdr3_nt: TGCAGCGTTGTCGCAGGGGGCCTCGAGACCCAGTACTTC
clone_size: -
d_call: TRBD1
j_call: TRBJ2-5
v_call: TRBV29-1